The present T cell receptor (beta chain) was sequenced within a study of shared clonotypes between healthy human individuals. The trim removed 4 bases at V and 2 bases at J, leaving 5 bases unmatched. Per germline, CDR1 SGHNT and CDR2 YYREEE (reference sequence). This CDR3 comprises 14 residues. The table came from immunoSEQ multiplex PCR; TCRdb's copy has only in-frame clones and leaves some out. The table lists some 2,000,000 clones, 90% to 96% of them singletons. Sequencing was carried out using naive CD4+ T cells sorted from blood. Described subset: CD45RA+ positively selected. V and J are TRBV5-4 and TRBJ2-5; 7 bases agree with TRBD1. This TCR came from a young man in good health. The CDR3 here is CASSMGQTQETQYF. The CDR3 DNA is TGTGCCAGCAGCATGGGACAGACACAAGAGACCCAGTACTTC.